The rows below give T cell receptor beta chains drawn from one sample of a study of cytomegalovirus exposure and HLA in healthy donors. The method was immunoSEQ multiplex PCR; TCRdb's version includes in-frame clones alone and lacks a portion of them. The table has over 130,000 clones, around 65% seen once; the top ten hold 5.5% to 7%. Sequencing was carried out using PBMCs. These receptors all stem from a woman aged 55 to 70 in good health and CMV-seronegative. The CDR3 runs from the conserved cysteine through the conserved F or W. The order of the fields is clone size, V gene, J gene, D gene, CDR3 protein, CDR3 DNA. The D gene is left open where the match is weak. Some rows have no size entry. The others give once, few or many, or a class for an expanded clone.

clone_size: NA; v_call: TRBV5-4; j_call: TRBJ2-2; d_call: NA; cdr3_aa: CASSREINTGELFF; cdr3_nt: TGTGCCAGCAGCCGCGAGATCAACACCGGGGAGCTGTTTTTT
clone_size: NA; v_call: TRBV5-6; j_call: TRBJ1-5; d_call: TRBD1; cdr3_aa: CASSLGQVRGSNQPQHF; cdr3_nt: TGTGCCAGCAGCCTCGGACAGGTCCGCGGCAGCAATCAGCCCCAGCATTTT
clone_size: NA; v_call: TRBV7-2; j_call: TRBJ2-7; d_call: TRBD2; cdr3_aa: CASSRTSAYEQYF; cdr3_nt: TGTGCCAGCAGCCGTACTAGCGCGTACGAGCAGTACTTC
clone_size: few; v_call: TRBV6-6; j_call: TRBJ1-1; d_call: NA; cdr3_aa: CASSYYSSTEAFF; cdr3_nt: TGTGCCAGCAGTTACTACTCCTCGACTGAAGCTTTCTTT
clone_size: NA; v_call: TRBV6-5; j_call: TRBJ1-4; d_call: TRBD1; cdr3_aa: CASRSQGVREKLFF; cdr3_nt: TGTGCCAGCAGATCACAGGGGGTCAGGGAAAAACTGTTTTTT
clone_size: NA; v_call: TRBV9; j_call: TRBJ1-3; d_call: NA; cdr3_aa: CASSESSGNTIYF; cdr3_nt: TGTGCCAGCAGCGAGAGCTCTGGAAACACCATATATTTT
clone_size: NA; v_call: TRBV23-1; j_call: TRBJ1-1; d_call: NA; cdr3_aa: CASSQDPRGAEAFF; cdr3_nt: TGCGCCAGCAGTCAAGACCCCCGGGGAGCTGAAGCTTTCTTT
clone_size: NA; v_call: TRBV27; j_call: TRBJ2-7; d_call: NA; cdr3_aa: CASSSSDRRSYEQYF; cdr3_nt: TGTGCCAGCAGTTCCTCAGACAGGCGTTCCTACGAGCAGTACTTC
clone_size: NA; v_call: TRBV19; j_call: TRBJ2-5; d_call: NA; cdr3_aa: CASSRQVWQQETQYF; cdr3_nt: TGTGCCAGTAGTAGACAGGTTTGGCAACAAGAGACCCAGTACTTC
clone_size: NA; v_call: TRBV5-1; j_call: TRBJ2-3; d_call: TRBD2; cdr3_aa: CASSLESGRAWVDTQYF; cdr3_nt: TGCGCCAGCAGCTTGGAAAGCGGGAGGGCCTGGGTAGATACGCAGTATTTT
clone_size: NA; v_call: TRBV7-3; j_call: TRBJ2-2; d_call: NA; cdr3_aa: CASSLIVNTGELFF; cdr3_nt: TGTGCCAGCAGCTTAATCGTAAACACCGGGGAGCTGTTTTTT
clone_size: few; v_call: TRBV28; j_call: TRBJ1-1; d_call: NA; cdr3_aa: CATHSDGAEAFF; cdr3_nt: TGTGCCACCCATAGTGATGGTGCTGAAGCTTTCTTT
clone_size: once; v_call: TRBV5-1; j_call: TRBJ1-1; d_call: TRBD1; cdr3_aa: CASSSQTGGTEAFF; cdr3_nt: TGCGCCAGCAGCTCACAAACAGGGGGCACTGAAGCTTTCTTT
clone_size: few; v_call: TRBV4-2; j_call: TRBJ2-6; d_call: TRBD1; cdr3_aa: CASSQQTGGRTGANVLTF; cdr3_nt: TGTGCCAGCAGCCAACAAACAGGGGGTCGGACTGGGGCCAACGTCCTGACTTTC
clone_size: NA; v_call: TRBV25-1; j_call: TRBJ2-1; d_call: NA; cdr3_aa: CASIGVGYAYNEQFF; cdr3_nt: TGTGCCAGCATAGGGGTCGGCTACGCATACAATGAGCAGTTCTTC
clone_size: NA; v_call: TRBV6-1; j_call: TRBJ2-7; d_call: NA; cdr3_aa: CASSEAWGTSYEQYF; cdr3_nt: TGTGCCAGCAGTGAAGCTTGGGGGACATCCTACGAGCAGTACTTC
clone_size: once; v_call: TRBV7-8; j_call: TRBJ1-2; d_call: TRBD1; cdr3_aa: CASSFDRVGGGYTF; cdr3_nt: TGTGCCAGCAGCTTTGACAGGGTCGGGGGAGGCTACACCTTC
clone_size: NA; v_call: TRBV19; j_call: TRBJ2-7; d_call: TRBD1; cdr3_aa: CASSPRTGVWYEQYF; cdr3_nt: TGTGCCAGTAGTCCCCGGACAGGGGTTTGGTACGAGCAGTACTTC
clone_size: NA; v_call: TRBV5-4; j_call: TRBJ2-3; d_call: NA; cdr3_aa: CASSLGGFGDTQYF; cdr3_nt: TGTGCCAGCAGCTTGGGAGGATTTGGGGATACGCAGTATTTT
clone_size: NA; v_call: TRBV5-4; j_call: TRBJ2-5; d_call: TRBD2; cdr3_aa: CASSRGTSGQETQYF; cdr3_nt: TGTGCCAGCAGCCGAGGGACTAGCGGCCAAGAGACCCAGTACTTC
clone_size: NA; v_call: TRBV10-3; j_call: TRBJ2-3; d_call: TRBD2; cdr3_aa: CAISETPRLAGITDTQYF; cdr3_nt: TGTGCCATCAGTGAGACCCCCCGACTAGCGGGGATCACAGATACGCAGTATTTT
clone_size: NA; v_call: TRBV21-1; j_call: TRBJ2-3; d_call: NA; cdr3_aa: CASSKRPTSSGPDTQYF; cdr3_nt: TGTGCCAGCAGCAAAAGGCCGACTAGCTCCGGACCAGATACGCAGTATTTT
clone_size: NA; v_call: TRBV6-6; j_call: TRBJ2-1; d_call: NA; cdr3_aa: CASVSGISYNEQFF; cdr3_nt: TGTGCCAGCGTCTCGGGTATATCCTACAATGAGCAGTTCTTC
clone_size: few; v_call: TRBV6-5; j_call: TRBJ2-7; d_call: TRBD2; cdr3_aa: CASRLTSASSYEQYF; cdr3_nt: TGTGCCAGCAGATTGACTAGCGCATCCAGCTACGAGCAGTACTTC
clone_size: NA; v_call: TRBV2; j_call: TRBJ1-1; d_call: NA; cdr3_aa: CASRGMGASTEAFF; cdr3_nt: TGTGCCAGCCGTGGGATGGGGGCTAGCACTGAAGCTTTCTTT
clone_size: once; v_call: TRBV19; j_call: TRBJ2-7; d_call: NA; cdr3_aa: CASSGYGGDYEQYF; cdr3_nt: TGTGCCAGTAGTGGGTACGGAGGGGACTACGAGCAGTACTTC
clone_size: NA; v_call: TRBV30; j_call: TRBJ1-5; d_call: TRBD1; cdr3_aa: CAWRDRGHQPQHF; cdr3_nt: TGTGCCTGGAGAGACAGGGGCCATCAGCCCCAGCATTTT
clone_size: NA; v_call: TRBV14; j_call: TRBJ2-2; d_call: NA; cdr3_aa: CASSQRTVNTGELFF; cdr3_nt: TGTGCCAGCAGCCAACGGACAGTGAACACCGGGGAGCTGTTTTTT
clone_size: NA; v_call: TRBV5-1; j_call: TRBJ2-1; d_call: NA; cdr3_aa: CASSLAGATYNEQFF; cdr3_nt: TGCGCCAGCAGCTTGGCAGGGGCGACCTACAATGAGCAGTTCTTC
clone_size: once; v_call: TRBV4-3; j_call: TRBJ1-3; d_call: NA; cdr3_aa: CASSQTSSGNTIYF; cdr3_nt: TGCGCCAGCAGCCAAACGAGCTCTGGAAACACCATATATTTT
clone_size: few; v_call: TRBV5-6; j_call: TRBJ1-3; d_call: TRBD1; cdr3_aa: CASSPRRDRAAGNTIYF; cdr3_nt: TGTGCCAGCAGCCCCCGGAGGGACAGGGCTGCTGGAAACACCATATATTTT
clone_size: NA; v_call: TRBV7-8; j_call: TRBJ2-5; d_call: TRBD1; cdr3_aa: CASSARQGAVTQYF; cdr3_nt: TGTGCCAGCAGCGCAAGACAGGGGGCAGTGACCCAGTACTTC
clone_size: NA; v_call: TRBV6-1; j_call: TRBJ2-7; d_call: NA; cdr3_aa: CASSDRVYEQYF; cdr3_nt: TGTGCCAGCAGTGACAGGGTCTACGAGCAGTACTTC
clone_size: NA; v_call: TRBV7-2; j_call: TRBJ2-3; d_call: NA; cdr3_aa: CASSFEAGFTDTQYF; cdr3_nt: TGTGCCAGCAGCTTTGAGGCGGGGTTCACAGATACGCAGTATTTT
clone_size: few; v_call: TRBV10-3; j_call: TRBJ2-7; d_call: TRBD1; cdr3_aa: CAISEDRGVVNEQYF; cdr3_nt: TGTGCCATCAGTGAGGACAGGGGGGTGGTTAACGAGCAGTACTTC
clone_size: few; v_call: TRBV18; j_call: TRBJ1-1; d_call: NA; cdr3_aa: CASSGQGGNTEAFF; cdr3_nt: TGTGCCAGCTCCGGCCAGGGTGGGAACACTGAAGCTTTCTTT